Presented here are 5 T cell receptor beta chains from one specimen sequenced in a study of T cells expressing NK-cell markers. Each CDR3 protein gets one entry in TCRdb, which reprocessed the 5' RACE reads and gives no DNA. With roughly 420,000 distinct CDR3 sequences in the sample, the ten largest clones hold about 7.3%. Sequenced input: blood T cells: a sorted CD56 or NKG2C T cell subset, CD4+ or CD8+ T cells, or bulk PBMC T cells (not recorded which). The receptors stem from a woman aged 18-69 years in good health.

The chain recombines TRBV29-1 with TRBJ2-3; TCRdb selects TRBD1, and the lack of DNA leaves this call unchecked. The CDR3 runs 12 residues. Germline lookup yields CDR1 SQVTM and CDR2 ANQGSEA. CDR3 region: CSVEETGDTQYF.

V gene TRBV20-1 combines with J gene TRBJ2-6. Germline CDR1 reads DFQATT; CDR2 reads SNEGSKA (reference sequence). The CDR3 totals 13 residues. The CDR3 sequence is CSASHSGANVLTF.

The gene calls are TRBV9 and TRBJ1-1. The CDR3 length is 15 residues. Germline V gives CDR1 SGDLS, CDR2 YYNGEE. The CDR3: CASSVEGTMNTEAFF. Full variable domain (remainder filled in from reference TRBV9 and TRBJ1-1): DSGVTQTPKHLITATGQRVTLRCSPRSGDLSVYWYQQSLDQGLQFLIQYYNGEERAKGNILERFSAQQFPDLHSELNLSSLELGDSALYFCASSVEGTMNTEAFFGQGTRLTVV.

The gene calls are TRBV20-1 and TRBJ1-5. There are 15 residues in the CDR3. Per germline, CDR1 DFQATT and CDR2 SNEGSKA (reference sequence). CDR3 sequence: CSASGVDTQNQPQHF.

The rearrangement links TRBV19 to TRBJ1-5; TCRdb's D gene call, TRBD1, goes unchecked for lack of DNA. This CDR3 has 15 residues. The germline V gene encodes CDR1 LNHDA and CDR2 SQIVND (reference sequence). The CDR3 loop reads CASSILVRGGQPQHF.